The 29 T cell receptor beta chains in this list originate from one sample, sequenced in a study of cytomegalovirus exposure and HLA in healthy donors. The method was immunoSEQ multiplex PCR; TCRdb's version includes in-frame clones alone and lacks a portion of them. The sample lists a few hundred thousand clones, 75% to 90% occurring once. The sequenced material came from PBMCs. These receptors all stem from a woman in her twenties or thirties in good health and CMV-seropositive.

This clone was picked up a small number of times. The rearrangement links TRBV7-9 to TRBJ2-3; D call uncertain. Germline V CDR1 and CDR2: SEHNR, FQNEAQ (reference sequence). The germline V and J ends were trimmed by 5 bases and 0 bases, with 15 bases remaining between them. This CDR3 region has 16 residues. Written as DNA, the CDR3 is TGTGCCAGCAGCCAACCGCCTGGCTCTAGCACAGATACGCAGTATTTT. It is translated as CASSQPPGSSTDTQYF.

V usage is TRBV19 and J usage is TRBJ2-1, with TRBD2 matching 8 bases. Looked up from germline, CDR1 is LNHDA and CDR2 is SQIVND (reference sequence). The CDR3 loop spans 18 amino acids. The trim removed 1 base at V and 6 bases at J, leaving 14 bases unmatched. The CDR3, as DNA: TGTGCCAGTAGTATAGCCCTTGAGCGGGAGCCGCCCGGCAATGAGCAGTTCTTC. Protein sequence: CASSIALEREPPGNEQFF.

The rearrangement uses TRBV11-3 and TRBJ2-7; D gene ambiguous. Germline V lookup: CDR1 SGHNT, CDR2 YENEEA. This CDR3 comprises 13 residues. The ends were cut back, 0 bases at V and 6 bases at J, with 9 bases in the middle. This CDR3 reads CASSLEPSREQYF. For the CDR3, the DNA is TGTGCCAGCAGCTTAGAGCCTAGTCGCGAGCAGTACTTC.

A single count supports this clone. The sample contains more than one DNA sequence encoding this CDR3. The chain carries TRBV6-5 and TRBJ1-1; D unclear. Trimming removed 2 bases from V and 1 base from J, with 5 bases in between. The CDR3 covers 13 residues. CDR1 MNHEY and CDR2 SVGAGI come from the germline V gene. The CDR3 DNA reads TGTGCCAGCAGTTACGGCCCGAACACTGAAGCTTTCTTT. It encodes CASSYGPNTEAFF.

The V call is TRBV4-3, the J call TRBJ2-6; D possibly matches TRBD1 or TRBD2 (5 bases each). Trimming left V 4 bases short and J 0 bases short, with 16 bases between. Germline CDR1 reads LGHNA; CDR2 reads YSLEER. CDR3 length equals 18 residues. The CDR3 DNA reads as TGCGCCAGCAGCCCCAATGGGGGTAGATACTCTGGGGCCAACGTCCTGACTTTC. Its translation is CASSPNGGRYSGANVLTF.

This chain connects TRBV7-9 to TRBJ1-3; no definite D call. This CDR3 comprises 13 residues. Deletions cut 6 bases from V and 4 bases from J, with 10 bases between. Germline V CDR1 and CDR2: SEHNR, FQNEAQ (reference sequence). The CDR3, as DNA: TGTGCCAGCAGGGAGATCGCGGGAAACACCATATATTTT. Protein: CASREIAGNTIYF.

The chain uses TRBV5-1 and TRBJ1-1; D is uncertain. Germline assignment: CDR1 SGHRS and CDR2 YFSETQ. Trimming shortened V by 0 bases and J by 4 bases, and 10 bases separated the two germline ends. CDR3 length: 14 amino acids. As DNA, the CDR3 is TGCGCCAGCAGCTTGGTACGGGCCGGCACTGAAGCTTTCTTT. This sequence encodes CASSLVRAGTEAFF.

This clone has a single count. V gene TRBV6-1 combines with J gene TRBJ2-7; 7 nucleotides line up with TRBD1. CDR3 length equals 15 residues. From germline, CDR1 is MNHNS and CDR2 SASEGT. Trimming at V came to 7 bases and at J to 1 base, leaving 10 bases not matched to a gene. CDR3 in amino acids: CASINTHRGSYEQYF. CDR3 sequence (DNA): TGTGCCAGCATCAACACTCACAGGGGTTCCTACGAGCAGTACTTC.

The CDR3 DNA is TGTGCCAGCTCAGGTCAGGGAACCGGTTTTGGCTACACCTTC. It translates to CASSGQGTGFGYTF. This chain connects TRBV11-3 to TRBJ1-2; D is perhaps TRBD1 (5 bases). The germline V gene has CDR1 SGHNT and CDR2 YENEEA. The CDR3 contains 14 residues. V was cut by 8 bases and J by 7 bases, with 20 bases left in between.

The gene calls are TRBV30 and TRBJ2-1; maybe TRBD2 (5 bases). CDR3 length equals 16 residues. Germline V gives CDR1 GTSNPN, CDR2 SVGIG (reference sequence). Trimming shortened V by 0 bases and J by 1 base, and 13 bases separated the two germline ends. This CDR3 reads CAWSVRGLSSYNEQFF. The CDR3 region has the DNA TGTGCCTGGAGTGTACGAGGGCTAAGTTCCTACAATGAGCAGTTCTTC.

The chain carries TRBV27 and TRBJ2-1; a weak D match, TRBD2 (5 bases). This CDR3 comprises 13 residues. Germline V lookup: CDR1 MNHEY, CDR2 SMNVEV (reference sequence). Trimming took off 8 bases at V and 8 bases at J, with 16 bases between the two ends. The CDR3 here is CASFTGLRDEQFF. The CDR3, as DNA: TGTGCCAGCTTTACGGGCCTGCGGGATGAGCAGTTCTTC.

This chain joins TRBV18 and TRBJ2-5; no clear D gene. V was shortened by 1 base and J by 4 bases, with 7 bases between the two germline ends. Germline CDR1 and CDR2: KGHSH and LQKENI. The CDR3 totals 13 residues. In DNA form, the CDR3 reads TGTGCCAGCTCACCACTTTCCGGAGAGACCCAGTACTTC. It encodes CASSPLSGETQYF.

This chain joins TRBV5-1 and TRBJ1-2, with 8 bases matching TRBD1. This CDR3 comprises 15 residues. The V gene end was trimmed by 4 bases and the J gene end by 5 bases; junction bases not matched to a gene: 10. Per the germline V gene, CDR1 is SGHRS and CDR2 is YFSETQ. The CDR3 region has the DNA TGCGCCAGCAGCCTCACGACAGGGGTCGATTATGGCTACACCTTC. Protein product: CASSLTTGVDYGYTF.

The chain links TRBV15 to TRBJ2-5; 9 positions agree with TRBD2. The V gene end was trimmed by 3 bases and the J gene end by 0 bases; junction bases not matched to a gene: 2. Germline assignment: CDR1 LNHNV and CDR2 YYDKDF (reference sequence). This CDR3 region has 15 residues. In nucleotides, the CDR3 is TGTGCCACCAGCAGTTGGACTAGCGACCAAGAGACCCAGTACTTC. It specifies CATSSWTSDQETQYF. Based on the CDR3 plus reference TRBV15 and TRBJ2-5, the full variable domain is DAMVIQNPRYQVTQFGKPVTLSCSQTLNHNVMYWYQQKSSQAPKLLFHYYDKDFNNEADTPDNFQSRRPNTSFCFLDIRSPGLGDTAMYLCATSSWTSDQETQYFGPGTRLLVL.

The chain couples TRBV5-6 to TRBJ2-5; no firm D call. Germline CDR1 SGHDT, CDR2 YYEEEE. Trimming pared 2 bases from V and 5 bases from J, leaving 4 bases between. The CDR3 has 11 amino acids. CDR3: CASSFGETQYF. The CDR3 nucleotides read TGTGCCAGCAGCTTCGGGGAGACCCAGTACTTC.

This clone was counted a single time. This chain joins TRBV28 and TRBJ2-5; D is perhaps TRBD2 (6 bases). Trimming cost V 4 bases and J 4 bases, with 16 bases left between them. This CDR3 has 15 amino acids. Germline V gene sequence: CDR1 MDHEN, CDR2 SYDVKM. This CDR3 is CASSSPGGSRETQYF. CDR3 nucleotide sequence: TGTGCCAGCAGTTCCCCCGGGGGTAGCCGAGAGACCCAGTACTTC.

This chain joins TRBV29-1 and TRBJ1-1, with 10 bases aligning to TRBD1. CDR1 SQVTM and CDR2 ANQGSEA come from the germline V gene. There are 12 residues in the CDR3. Unmatched junction bases numbered 6, after V lost 7 bases and J lost 7 bases. CDR3 sequence (DNA): TGCAGCGCAGGGACAGGGGTGGATGAAGCTTTCTTT. It translates to CSAGTGVDEAFF.

J is TRBJ2-2 and V is TRBV5-1; a possible D gene is TRBD2 (5 bases). Trimming cost V 4 bases and J 1 base, with 14 bases left between them. The CDR3 runs to 16 residues. The germline V gene has CDR1 SGHRS and CDR2 YFSETQ. This CDR3 reads CASSSLGSENTGELFF. DNA for the CDR3: TGCGCCAGCAGCAGTTTGGGGAGCGAGAACACCGGGGAGCTGTTTTTT.

In DNA form, the CDR3 reads TGTGCCATCAGTGTGGGTGACACTGAAGCTTTCTTT. Translated, it gives CAISVGDTEAFF. The chain links TRBV10-3 to TRBJ1-1, with D hard to call. The germline V and J ends were trimmed by 4 bases and 3 bases, with 6 bases remaining between them. The CDR3 is 12 residues long. The germline CDR1 and CDR2 sequences are ENHRY and SYGVKD.

The rearrangement uses TRBV9 and TRBJ2-1; tentatively, D is TRBD1 (6 bases). The CDR3 runs 18 residues. Looked up from germline, CDR1 is SGDLS and CDR2 is YYNGEE. Trimming took 0 bases from V and 2 from J, leaving 18 bases between them. CDR3 residues: CASSVATGQVGTYNEQFF. The CDR3 DNA sequence: TGTGCCAGCAGCGTAGCTACAGGGCAGGTGGGAACCTACAATGAGCAGTTCTTC.

The chain combines TRBV2 with TRBJ1-1, with D perhaps TRBD1 (6 bases). Trimming stripped 5 bases from V and 3 bases from J, with 13 bases between. In germline, CDR1 is SNHLY, CDR2 FYNNEI. This CDR3 contains 14 residues. The CDR3 DNA reads as TGTGCCAGCAGTAGAGGGGGGCATGACACTGAAGCTTTCTTT. Translating it yields CASSRGGHDTEAFF.

The rearrangement links TRBV25-1 to TRBJ1-1, with a possible D match to TRBD1 (6 bases). Germline-derived CDR1 and CDR2 are MGHDK and SYGVNS. Deletions cut 3 bases from V and 5 bases from J, with 16 bases between. This CDR3 contains 15 residues. The CDR3 DNA reads as TGTGCCAGCAGTGATCCTACGGGGGGCAGAACTGAAGCTTTCTTT. Residues: CASSDPTGGRTEAFF. The variable domain in full, completed from reference TRBV25-1 and TRBJ1-1, reads EADIYQTPRYLVIGTGKKITLECSQTMGHDKMYWYQQDPGMELHLIHYSYGVNSTEKGDLSSESTVSRIRTEHFPLTLESARPSHTSQYLCASSDPTGGRTEAFFGQGTRLTVV.

The CDR3 DNA is TGTGCCAGCAGTGACCCCGGCCTGGACCCATCCTACGAGCAGTACTTC. It encodes CASSDPGLDPSYEQYF. The chain combines TRBV28 with TRBJ2-7; D uncertain. This CDR3 is built from 16 residues. Germline CDR1 and CDR2: MDHEN and SYDVKM. Trimming stripped 5 bases from V and 1 base from J, with 18 bases between.

The rearrangement joins TRBV25-1 to TRBJ1-4; the D is unclear. The V gene lost 1 base and the J gene lost 10 bases, with 13 bases spanning the gap. Germline values: CDR1 MGHDK, CDR2 SYGVNS. The CDR3 length is 14 residues. The CDR3 protein is CASSESPRGGKLFF. As DNA, the CDR3 is TGTGCCAGCAGTGAATCTCCGCGAGGCGGAAAACTGTTTTTT.

With regard to this clone: Other nucleotide sequences from this sample produce the same CDR3. This chain uses TRBV7-6 with TRBJ2-2, with a possible D match to TRBD2 (6 bases). V lost 3 bases and J lost 4, with 6 bases in between. The CDR3 spans 13 residues. The germline V gene encodes CDR1 SGHVS and CDR2 FNYEAQ. Here the CDR3 reads CASSFGGTGELFF. The CDR3 coding sequence is TGTGCCAGCAGCTTCGGGGGCACCGGGGAGCTGTTTTTT.

The chain joins TRBV5-1 to TRBJ1-5; 7 bases fit TRBD1. This CDR3 spans 16 amino acids. Germline CDR1 and CDR2: SGHRS and YFSETQ. The junction had 9 bases not matched to a gene; V was cut back by 2 bases and J by 4 bases. CDR3 loop: CASSLGSGGKNQPQHF. In DNA form, the CDR3 reads TGCGCCAGCAGCTTAGGGTCAGGGGGAAAAAATCAGCCCCAGCATTTT.

The chain is built from TRBV5-1 and TRBJ1-2; 8 bases align to TRBD1. Germline trimming cut 7 bases from V and 3 bases from J; bases unmatched to any gene: 2. Germline V gene data show CDR1 as SGHRS and CDR2 as YFSETQ. CDR3 length equals 12 residues. The CDR3 sequence: CASGQGHYGYTF. For the CDR3, the DNA is TGCGCCAGCGGACAGGGACACTATGGCTACACCTTC. The full variable domain, rest sourced from reference TRBV5-1 and TRBJ1-2, is KAGVTQTPRYLIKTRGQQVTLSCSPISGHRSVSWYQQTPGQGLQFLFEYFSETQRNKGNFPGRFSGRQFSNSRSEMNVSTLELGDSALYLCASGQGHYGYTFGSGTRLTVV.

This chain connects TRBV11-1 to TRBJ2-3; D ambiguous. V lost 3 bases and J 3 bases, leaving 1 base between the germline ends. The CDR3 runs to 11 residues. Germline CDR1 is SGHAT and CDR2 is FQDESV (reference sequence). CDR3 region: CASSLTDTQYF. CDR3 coding DNA: TGTGCCAGCAGCTTGACAGATACGCAGTATTTT.

The J gene is TRBJ1-1, the V gene TRBV27; the D gene is possibly TRBD1 (6 bases). The CDR3 runs to 11 residues. The V gene's germline CDR1 is MNHEY and CDR2 SMNVEV (reference sequence). The ends were cut back, 5 bases at V and 7 bases at J, with 8 bases in the middle. The CDR3 nucleotides read TGTGCCAGCAGTGCAGGGGATGAAGCTTTCTTT. This sequence encodes CASSAGDEAFF.